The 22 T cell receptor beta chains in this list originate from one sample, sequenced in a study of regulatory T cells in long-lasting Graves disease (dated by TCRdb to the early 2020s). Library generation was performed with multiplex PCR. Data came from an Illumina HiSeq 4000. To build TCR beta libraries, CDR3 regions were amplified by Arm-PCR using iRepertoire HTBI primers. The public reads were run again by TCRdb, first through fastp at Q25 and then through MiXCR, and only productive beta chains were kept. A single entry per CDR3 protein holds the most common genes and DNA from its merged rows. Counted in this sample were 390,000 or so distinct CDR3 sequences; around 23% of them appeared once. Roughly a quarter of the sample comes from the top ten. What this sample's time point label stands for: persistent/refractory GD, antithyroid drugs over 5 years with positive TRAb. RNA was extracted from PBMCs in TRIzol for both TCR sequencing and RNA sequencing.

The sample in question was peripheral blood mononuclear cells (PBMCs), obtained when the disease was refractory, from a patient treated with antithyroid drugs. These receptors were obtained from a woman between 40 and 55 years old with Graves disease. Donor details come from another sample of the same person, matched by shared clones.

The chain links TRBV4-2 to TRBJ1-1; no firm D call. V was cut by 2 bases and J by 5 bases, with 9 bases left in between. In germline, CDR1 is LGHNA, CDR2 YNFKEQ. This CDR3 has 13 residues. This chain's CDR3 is CASSQSAGTEAFF. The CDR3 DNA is TGTGCCAGCAGCCAATCAGCTGGTACTGAAGCTTTCTTT.

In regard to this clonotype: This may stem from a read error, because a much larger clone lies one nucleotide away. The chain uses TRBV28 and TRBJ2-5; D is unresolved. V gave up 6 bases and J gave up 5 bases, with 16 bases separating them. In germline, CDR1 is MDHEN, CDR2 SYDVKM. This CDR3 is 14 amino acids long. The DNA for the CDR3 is TGTGCCAGCAGGCCGGAGTCGGGTCGGGAGACCCAGTACTTC. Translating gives CASRPESGRETQYF.

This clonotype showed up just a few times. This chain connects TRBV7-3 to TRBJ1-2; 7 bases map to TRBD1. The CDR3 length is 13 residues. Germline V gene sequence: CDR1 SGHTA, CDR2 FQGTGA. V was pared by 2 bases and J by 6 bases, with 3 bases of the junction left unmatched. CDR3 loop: CASSLQGVDGYTF. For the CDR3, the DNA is TGTGCCAGCAGCTTACAGGGGGTCGATGGCTACACCTTC.

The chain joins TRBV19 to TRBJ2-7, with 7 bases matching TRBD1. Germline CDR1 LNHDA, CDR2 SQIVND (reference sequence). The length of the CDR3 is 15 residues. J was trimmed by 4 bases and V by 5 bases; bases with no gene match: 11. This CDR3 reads CASSAPGQILYEQYF. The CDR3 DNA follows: TGTGCCAGTAGTGCCCCGGGACAGATACTTTACGAGCAGTACTTC.

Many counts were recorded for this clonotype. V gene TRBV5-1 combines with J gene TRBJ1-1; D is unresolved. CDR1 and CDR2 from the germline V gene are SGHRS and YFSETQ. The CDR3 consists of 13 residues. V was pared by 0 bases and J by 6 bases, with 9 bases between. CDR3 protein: CASSLATRAEAFF. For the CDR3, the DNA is TGCGCCAGCAGCTTGGCCACGCGTGCTGAAGCTTTCTTT.

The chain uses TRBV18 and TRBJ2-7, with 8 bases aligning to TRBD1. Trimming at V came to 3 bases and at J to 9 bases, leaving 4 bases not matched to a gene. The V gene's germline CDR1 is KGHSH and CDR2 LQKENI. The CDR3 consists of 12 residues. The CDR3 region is CASSPTGVPQYF. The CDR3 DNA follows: TGTGCCAGCTCACCGACAGGGGTCCCGCAGTACTTC.

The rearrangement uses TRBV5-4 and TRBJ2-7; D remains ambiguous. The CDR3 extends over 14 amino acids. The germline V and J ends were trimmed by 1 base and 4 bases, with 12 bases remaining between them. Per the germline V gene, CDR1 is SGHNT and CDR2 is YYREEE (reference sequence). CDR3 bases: TGTGCCAGCAGCTTGCGTGCTGGGCAGTACGAGCAGTACTTC. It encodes CASSLRAGQYEQYF.

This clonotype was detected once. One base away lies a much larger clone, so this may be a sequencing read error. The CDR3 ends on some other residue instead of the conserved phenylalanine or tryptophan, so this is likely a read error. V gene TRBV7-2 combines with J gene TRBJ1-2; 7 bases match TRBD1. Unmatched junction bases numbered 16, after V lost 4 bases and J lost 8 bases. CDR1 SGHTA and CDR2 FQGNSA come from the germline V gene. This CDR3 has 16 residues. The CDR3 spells CASSSSTITGVYGYTL. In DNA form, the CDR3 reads TGTGCCAGCAGCTCGTCTACAATAACAGGGGTGTACGGCTACACCTTA.

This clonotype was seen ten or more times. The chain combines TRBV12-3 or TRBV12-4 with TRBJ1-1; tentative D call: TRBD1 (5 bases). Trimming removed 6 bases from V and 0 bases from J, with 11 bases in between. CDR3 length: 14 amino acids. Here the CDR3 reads CASRPDMLNTEAFF. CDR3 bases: TGTGCCAGCAGGCCGGACATGTTGAACACTGAAGCTTTCTTT.

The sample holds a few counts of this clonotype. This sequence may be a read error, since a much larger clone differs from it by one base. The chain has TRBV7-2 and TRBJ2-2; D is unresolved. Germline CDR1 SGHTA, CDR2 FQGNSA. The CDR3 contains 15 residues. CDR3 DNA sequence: TGTGCCAGCAACTTAGTCGACGCTGACACCGGGGAGCTGTTTTTT. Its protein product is CASNLVDADTGELFF. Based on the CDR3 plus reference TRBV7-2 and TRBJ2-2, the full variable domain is GAGVSQSPSNKVTEKGKDVELRCDPISGHTALYWYRQSLGQGLEFLIYFQGNSAPDKSGLPSDRFSAERTGGSVSTLTIQRTQQEDSAVYLCASNLVDADTGELFFGEGSRLTVL.

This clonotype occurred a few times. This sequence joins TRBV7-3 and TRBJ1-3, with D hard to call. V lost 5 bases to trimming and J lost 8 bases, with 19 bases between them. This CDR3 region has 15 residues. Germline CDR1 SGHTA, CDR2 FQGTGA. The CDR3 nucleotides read TGTGCCAGCAGCCTGCACCGTCTTCTCATAGACACCATATATTTT. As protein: CASSLHRLLIDTIYF. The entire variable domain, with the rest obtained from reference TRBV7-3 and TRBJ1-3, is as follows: GAGVSQTPSNKVTEKGKYVELRCDPISGHTALYWYRQSLGQGPEFLIYFQGTGAADDSGLPNDRFFAVRPEGSVSTLKIQRTERGDSAVYLCASSLHRLLIDTIYFGEGSWLTVV.

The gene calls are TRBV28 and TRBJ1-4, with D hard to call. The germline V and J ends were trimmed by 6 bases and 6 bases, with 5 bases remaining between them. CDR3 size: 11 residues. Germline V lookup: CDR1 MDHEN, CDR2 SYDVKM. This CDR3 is CASSRHEKLFF. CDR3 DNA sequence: TGTGCCAGCAGCAGACATGAAAAACTGTTTTTT.

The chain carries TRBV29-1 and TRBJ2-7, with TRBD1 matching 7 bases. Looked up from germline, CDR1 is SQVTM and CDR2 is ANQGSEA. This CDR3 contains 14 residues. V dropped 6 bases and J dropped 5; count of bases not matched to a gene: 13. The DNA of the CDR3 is TGCAGCGTCGCCGGGACAGAACAATCCCACGAGCAGTACTTC. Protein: CSVAGTEQSHEQYF.

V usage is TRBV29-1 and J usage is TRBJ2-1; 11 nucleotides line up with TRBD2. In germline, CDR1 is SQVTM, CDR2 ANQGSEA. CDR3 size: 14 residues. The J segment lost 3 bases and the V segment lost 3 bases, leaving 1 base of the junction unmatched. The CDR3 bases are TGCAGCGTTGAGGGGACTAGCGGCTACAATGAGCAGTTCTTC. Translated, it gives CSVEGTSGYNEQFF.

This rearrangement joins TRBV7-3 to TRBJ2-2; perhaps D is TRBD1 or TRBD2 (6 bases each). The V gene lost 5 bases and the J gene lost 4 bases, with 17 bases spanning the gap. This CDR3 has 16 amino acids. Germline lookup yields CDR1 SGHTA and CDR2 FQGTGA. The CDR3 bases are TGTGCCAGCAGCCCGAAAGGGGGGCGTGGCACCGGGGAGCTGTTTTTT. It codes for CASSPKGGRGTGELFF. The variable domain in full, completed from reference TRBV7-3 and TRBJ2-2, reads GAGVSQTPSNKVTEKGKYVELRCDPISGHTALYWYRQSLGQGPEFLIYFQGTGAADDSGLPNDRFFAVRPEGSVSTLKIQRTERGDSAVYLCASSPKGGRGTGELFFGEGSRLTVL.

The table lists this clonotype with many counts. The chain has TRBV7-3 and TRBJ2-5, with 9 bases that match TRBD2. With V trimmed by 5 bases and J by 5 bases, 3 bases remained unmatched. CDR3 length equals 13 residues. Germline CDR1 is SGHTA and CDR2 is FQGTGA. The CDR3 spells CASSRREGETQYF. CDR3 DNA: TGTGCCAGCAGCAGGCGGGAGGGTGAGACCCAGTACTTC. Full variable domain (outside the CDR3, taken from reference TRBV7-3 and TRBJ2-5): GAGVSQTPSNKVTEKGKYVELRCDPISGHTALYWYRQSLGQGPEFLIYFQGTGAADDSGLPNDRFFAVRPEGSVSTLKIQRTERGDSAVYLCASSRREGETQYFGPGTRLLVL.

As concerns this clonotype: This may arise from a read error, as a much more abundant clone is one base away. In DNA, the CDR3 is TGCAGTGCTAGAGATAACGGAGGCAATCGGCCCCAGCATTTT. Its translation is CSARDNGGNRPQHF. This chain uses TRBV20-1 with TRBJ1-5; D remains ambiguous. Per germline, CDR1 DFQATT and CDR2 SNEGSKA (reference sequence). This CDR3 has 14 residues.

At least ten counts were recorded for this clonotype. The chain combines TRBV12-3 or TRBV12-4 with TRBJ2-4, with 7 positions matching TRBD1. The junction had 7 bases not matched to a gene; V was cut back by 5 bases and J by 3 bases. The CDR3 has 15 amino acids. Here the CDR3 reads CASSPHRGSKNIQYF. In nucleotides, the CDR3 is TGTGCCAGCAGTCCACACAGGGGTAGCAAAAACATTCAGTACTTC.

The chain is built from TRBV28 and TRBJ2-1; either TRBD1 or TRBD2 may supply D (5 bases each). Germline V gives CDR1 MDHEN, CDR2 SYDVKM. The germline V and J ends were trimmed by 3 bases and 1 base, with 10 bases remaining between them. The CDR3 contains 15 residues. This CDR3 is CASSLMGVSYNEQFF. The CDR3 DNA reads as TGTGCCAGCAGTTTGATGGGGGTTTCCTACAATGAGCAGTTCTTC.

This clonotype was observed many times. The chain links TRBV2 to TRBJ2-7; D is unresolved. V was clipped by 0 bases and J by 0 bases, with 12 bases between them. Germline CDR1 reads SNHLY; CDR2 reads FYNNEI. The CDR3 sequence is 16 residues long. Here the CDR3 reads CASSEATPDISYEQYF. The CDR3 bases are TGTGCCAGCAGTGAAGCGACCCCCGACATCTCCTACGAGCAGTACTTC. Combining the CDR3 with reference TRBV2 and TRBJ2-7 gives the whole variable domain EPEVTQTPSHQVTQMGQEVILRCVPISNHLYFYWYRQILGQKVEFLVSFYNNEISEKSEIFDDQFSVERPDGSNFTLKIRSTKLEDSAMYFCASSEATPDISYEQYFGPGTRLTVT.

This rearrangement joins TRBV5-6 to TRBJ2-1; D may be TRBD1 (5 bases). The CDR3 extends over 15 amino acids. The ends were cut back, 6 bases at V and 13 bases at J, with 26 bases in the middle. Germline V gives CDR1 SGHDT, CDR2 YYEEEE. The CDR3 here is CASTVGASEVLLQFF. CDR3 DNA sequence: TGTGCCAGCACCGTTGGGGCATCTGAGGTACTGCTACAGTTCTTC. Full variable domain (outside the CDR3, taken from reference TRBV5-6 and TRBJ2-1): DAGVTQSPTHLIKTRGQQVTLRCSPKSGHDTVSWYQQALGQGPQFIFQYYEEEERQRGNFPDRFSGHQFPNYSSELNVNALLLGDSALYLCASTVGASEVLLQFFGPGTRLTVL.

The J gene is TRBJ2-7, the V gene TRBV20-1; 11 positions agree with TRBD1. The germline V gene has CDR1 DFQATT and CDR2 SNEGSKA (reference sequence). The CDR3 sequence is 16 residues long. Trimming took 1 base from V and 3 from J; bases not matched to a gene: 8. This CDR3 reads CSARAAAGTGGYEQYF. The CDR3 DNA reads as TGCAGTGCTAGAGCGGCCGCCGGGACAGGGGGCTACGAGCAGTACTTC.